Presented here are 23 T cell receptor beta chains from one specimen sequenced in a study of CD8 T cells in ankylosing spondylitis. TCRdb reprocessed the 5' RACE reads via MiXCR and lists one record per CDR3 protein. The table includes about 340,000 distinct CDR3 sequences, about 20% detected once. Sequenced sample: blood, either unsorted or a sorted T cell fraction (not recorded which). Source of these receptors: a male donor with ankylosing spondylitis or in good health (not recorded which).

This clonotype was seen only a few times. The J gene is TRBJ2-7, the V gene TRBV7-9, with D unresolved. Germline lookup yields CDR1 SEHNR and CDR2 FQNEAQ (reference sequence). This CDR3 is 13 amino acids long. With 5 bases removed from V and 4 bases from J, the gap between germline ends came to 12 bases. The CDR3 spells CASSHLTPYEQYF. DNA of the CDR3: TGTGCCAGCAGCCACCTAACACCATACGAGCAGTACTTC.

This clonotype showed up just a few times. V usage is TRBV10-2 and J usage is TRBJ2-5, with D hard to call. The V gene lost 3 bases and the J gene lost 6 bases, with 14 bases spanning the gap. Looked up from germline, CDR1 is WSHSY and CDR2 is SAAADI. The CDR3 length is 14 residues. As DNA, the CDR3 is TGCGCCAGCAGTGATGAAGGGATCCGTCAGACCCAGTACTTC. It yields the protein CASSDEGIRQTQYF.

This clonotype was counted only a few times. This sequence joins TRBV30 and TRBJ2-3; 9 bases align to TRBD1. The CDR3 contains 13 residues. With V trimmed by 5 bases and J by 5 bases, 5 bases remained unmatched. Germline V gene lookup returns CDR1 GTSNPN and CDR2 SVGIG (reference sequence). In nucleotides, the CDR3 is TGTGCCTGGGAACAGGGGGCGAAAGATACGCAGTATTTT. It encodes CAWEQGAKDTQYF.

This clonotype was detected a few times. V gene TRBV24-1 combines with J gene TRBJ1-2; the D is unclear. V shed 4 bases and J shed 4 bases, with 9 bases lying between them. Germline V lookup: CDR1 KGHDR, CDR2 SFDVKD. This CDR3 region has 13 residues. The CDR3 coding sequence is TGTGCCACCAGTGAGATGGCGGGCTATGGCTACACCTTC. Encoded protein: CATSEMAGYGYTF.

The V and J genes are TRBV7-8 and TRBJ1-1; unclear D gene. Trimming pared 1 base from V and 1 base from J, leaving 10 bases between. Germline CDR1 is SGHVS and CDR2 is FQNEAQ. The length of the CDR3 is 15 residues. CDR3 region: CASSLGDRANTEAFF. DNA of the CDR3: TGTGCCAGCAGCTTAGGGGATAGGGCGAACACTGAAGCTTTCTTT.

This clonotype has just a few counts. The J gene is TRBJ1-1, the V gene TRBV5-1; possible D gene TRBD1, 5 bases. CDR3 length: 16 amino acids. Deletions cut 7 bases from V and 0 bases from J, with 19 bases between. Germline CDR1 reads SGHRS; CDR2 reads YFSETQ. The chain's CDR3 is CASQQGWGDMNTEAFF. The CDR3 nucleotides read TGCGCCAGCCAGCAGGGTTGGGGAGACATGAACACTGAAGCTTTCTTT.

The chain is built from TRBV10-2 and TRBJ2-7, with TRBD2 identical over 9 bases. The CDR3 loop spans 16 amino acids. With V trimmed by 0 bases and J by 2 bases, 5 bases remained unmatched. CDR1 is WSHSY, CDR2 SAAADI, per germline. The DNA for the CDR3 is TGCGCCAGCAGTGAGTCCGGTCTAGCGGGAACCTACGAGCAGTACTTC. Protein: CASSESGLAGTYEQYF.

CDR3 sequence reads: CASSQAPQGANEQFF. DNA of the CDR3: TGTGCCAGCAGCCAAGCCCCTCAGGGAGCCAATGAGCAGTTCTTC. This sequence joins TRBV14 and TRBJ2-1; D is tentatively TRBD1 or TRBD2 (5 bases each). The CDR3 length is 15 residues. Looked up from germline, CDR1 is SGHDN and CDR2 is FVKESK. With 1 base removed from V and 6 bases from J, the gap between germline ends came to 13 bases.

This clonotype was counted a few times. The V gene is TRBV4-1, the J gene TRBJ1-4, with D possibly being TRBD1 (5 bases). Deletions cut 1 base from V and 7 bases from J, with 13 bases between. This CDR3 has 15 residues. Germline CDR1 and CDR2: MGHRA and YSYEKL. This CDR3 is CASSQGPGRSEKLFF. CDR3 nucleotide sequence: TGCGCCAGCAGCCAAGGCCCGGGGCGCAGTGAAAAACTGTTTTTT.

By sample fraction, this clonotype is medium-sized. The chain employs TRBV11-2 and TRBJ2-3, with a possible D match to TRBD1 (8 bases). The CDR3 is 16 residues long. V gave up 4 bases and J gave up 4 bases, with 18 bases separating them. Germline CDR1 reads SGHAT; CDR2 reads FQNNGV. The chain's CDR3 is CASSWGGLQGADTQYF. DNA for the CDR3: TGTGCCAGCAGCTGGGGGGGGTTACAGGGGGCAGATACGCAGTATTTT. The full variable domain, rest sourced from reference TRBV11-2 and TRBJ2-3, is EAGVAQSPRYKIIEKRQSVAFWCNPISGHATLYWYQQILGQGPKLLIQFQNNGVVDDSQLPKDRFSAERLKGVDSTLKIQPAKLEDSAVYLCASSWGGLQGADTQYFGPGTRLTVL.

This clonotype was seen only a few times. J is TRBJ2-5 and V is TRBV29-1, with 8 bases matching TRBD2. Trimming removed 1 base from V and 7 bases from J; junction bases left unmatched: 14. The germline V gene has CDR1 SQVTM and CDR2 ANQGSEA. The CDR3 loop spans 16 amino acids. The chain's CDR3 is CSVEAVDGGAVGTQYF. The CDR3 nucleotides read TGCAGCGTTGAAGCCGTTGACGGGGGGGCGGTCGGGACCCAGTACTTC.

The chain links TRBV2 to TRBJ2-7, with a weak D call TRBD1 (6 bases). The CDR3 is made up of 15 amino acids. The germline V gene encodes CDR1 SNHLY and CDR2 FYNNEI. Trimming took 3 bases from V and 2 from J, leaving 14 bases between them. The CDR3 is CASSEESGETYEQYF. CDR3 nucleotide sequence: TGTGCCAGCAGTGAGGAGTCAGGGGAGACCTACGAGCAGTACTTC.

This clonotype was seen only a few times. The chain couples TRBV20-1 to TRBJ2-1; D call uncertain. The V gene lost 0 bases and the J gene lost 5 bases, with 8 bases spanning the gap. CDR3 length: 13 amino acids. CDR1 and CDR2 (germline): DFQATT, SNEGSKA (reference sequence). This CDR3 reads CSARDPRNNEQFF. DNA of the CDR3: TGCAGTGCTAGAGATCCGCGGAACAATGAGCAGTTCTTC.

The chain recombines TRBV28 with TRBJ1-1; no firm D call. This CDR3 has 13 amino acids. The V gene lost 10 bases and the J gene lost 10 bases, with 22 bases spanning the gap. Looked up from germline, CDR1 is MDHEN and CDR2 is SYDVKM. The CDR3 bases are TGTGCCATGGGCCCTGGGCTCCTCGGTGGAGCTTTCTTT. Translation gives CAMGPGLLGGAFF.

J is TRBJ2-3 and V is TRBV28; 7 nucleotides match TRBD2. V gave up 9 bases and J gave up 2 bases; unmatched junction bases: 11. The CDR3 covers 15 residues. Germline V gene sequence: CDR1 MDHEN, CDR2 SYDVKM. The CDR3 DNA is TGTGCCAGTGCCCGGGGACTACAGAACACAGATACGCAGTATTTT. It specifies CASARGLQNTDTQYF.

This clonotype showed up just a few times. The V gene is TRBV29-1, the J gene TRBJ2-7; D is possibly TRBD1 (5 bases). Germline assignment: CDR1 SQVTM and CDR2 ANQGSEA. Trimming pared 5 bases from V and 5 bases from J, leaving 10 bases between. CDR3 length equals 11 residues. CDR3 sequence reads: CSVLTADEQYF. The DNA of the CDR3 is TGCAGCGTTCTGACAGCCGACGAGCAGTACTTC.

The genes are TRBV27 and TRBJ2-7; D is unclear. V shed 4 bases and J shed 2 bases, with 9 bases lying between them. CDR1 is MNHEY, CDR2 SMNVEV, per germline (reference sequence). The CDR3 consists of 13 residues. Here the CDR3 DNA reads TGTGCCAGCAGTTACGCCAGGACCTACGAGCAGTACTTC. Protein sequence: CASSYARTYEQYF.

The CDR3 coding sequence is TGCGCCAGCAGCCAAGGTCCCACGCTTACCTACGAGCAGTACTTC. Residues: CASSQGPTLTYEQYF. The chain carries TRBV4-1 and TRBJ2-7; no clear D. There are 15 residues in the CDR3. The V end lost 1 base, the J end lost 2 bases, and 12 bases lay between the germline ends. Per the germline V gene, CDR1 is MGHRA and CDR2 is YSYEKL.

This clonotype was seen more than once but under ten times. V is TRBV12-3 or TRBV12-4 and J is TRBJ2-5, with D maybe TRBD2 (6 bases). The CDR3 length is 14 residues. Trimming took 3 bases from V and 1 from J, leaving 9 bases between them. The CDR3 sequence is CASSFLGGQETQYF. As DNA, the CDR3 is TGTGCCAGCAGTTTTTTGGGGGGCCAAGAGACCCAGTACTTC.

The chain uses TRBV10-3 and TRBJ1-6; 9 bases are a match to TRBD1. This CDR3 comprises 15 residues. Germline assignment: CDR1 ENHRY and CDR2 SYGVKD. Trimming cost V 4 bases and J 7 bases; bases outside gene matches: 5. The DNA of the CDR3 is TGTGCCATCAGTGGAACCGGGACAGGGAATTCACCCCTCCACTTT. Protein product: CAISGTGTGNSPLHF.

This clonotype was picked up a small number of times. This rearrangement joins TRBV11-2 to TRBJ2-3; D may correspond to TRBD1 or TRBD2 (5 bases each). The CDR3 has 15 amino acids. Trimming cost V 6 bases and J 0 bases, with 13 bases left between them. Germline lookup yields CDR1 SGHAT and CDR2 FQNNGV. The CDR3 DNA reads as TGTGCCAGCAGGCTCTTGGGGGATAGCACAGATACGCAGTATTTT. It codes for CASRLLGDSTDTQYF.

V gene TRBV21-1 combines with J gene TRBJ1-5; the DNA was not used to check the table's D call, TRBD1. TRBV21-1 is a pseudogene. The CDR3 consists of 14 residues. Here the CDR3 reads CASSPTGRDQPQHF. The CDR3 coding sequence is TGTGCCAGCAGCCCGACAGGGCGGGATCAGCCCCAGCATTTT.

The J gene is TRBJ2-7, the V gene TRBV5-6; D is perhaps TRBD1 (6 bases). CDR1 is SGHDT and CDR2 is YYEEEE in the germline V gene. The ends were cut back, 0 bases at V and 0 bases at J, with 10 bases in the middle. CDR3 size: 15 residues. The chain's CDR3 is CASSLGWTASYEQYF. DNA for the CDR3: TGTGCCAGCAGCTTGGGGTGGACAGCCTCCTACGAGCAGTACTTC.